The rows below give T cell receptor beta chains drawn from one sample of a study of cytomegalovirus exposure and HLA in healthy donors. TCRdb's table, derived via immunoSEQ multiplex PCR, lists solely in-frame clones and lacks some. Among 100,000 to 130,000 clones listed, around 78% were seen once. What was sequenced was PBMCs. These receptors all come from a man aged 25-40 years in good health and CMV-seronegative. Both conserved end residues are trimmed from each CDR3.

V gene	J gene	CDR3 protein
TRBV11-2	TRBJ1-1	ASSFRTGNTEAF
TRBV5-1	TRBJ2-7	AGSGRDTDSYEQY
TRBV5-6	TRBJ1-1	ASTLGPRGRGTEAF
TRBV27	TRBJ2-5	ASSLSRQAQTQY
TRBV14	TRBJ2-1	ASSLRDRRNEQF
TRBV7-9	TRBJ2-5	ASSLVPGQETQY
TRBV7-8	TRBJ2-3	ASSLGGVGTDTQY
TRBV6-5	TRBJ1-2	ASTSRTGGINGYT
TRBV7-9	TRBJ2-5	ASSPLLAGVLETQY
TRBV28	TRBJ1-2	ASSFFGTGGYGYT
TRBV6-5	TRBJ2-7	ASSYSNQNEQY
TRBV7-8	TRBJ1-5	ASSLDRGGQPQH
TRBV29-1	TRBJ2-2	SVRLAGRTGELF
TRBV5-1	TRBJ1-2	ASSLTGDYGYT
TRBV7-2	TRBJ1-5	ASSLVGRYQPQH
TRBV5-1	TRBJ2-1	ASSQGLAGSTWDEQF
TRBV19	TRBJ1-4	ASRGQLYNEKLF
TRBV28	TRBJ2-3	ASSLSTGGADTQY
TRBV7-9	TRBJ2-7	ASSFAGGSGEQY
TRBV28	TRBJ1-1	ASSMDRANTEAF
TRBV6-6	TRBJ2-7	ASSYGGGPHYEQY
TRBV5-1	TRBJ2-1	ASSLWGPSNEQF
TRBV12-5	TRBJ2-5	ASGLRLSQETQY
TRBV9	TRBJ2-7	ASSVGLAGGSPQAQTSYEQY
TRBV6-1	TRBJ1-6	ASSRGPGNNSPLH
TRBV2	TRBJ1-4	ASTGTGGEKLF
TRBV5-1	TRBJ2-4	ASSLGGRGLNIQY
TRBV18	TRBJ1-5	ASSPGQVGQPQH
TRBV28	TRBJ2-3	ASSPGQGAVYYYTDTQY
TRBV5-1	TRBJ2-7	ASSSGGATGEQY
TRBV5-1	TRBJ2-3	ASSPATSGRASTDTQY
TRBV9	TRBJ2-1	ASSSPGTRGNEQF
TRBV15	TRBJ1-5	ATSIQVRNQPQH
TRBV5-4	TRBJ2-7	ASSSGTGSYEQY
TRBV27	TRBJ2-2	ASSQTGTGGYGGELF
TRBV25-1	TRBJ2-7	ASSESLRQGASYEQY
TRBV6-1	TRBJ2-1	ASRRDTGYNEQF
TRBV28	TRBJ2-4	ASTGTGNIQY
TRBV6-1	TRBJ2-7	ASSGGGLLGEQY
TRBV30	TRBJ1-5	AWSLGEGYSNQPQH
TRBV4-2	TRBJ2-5	ASSPGLQETQY